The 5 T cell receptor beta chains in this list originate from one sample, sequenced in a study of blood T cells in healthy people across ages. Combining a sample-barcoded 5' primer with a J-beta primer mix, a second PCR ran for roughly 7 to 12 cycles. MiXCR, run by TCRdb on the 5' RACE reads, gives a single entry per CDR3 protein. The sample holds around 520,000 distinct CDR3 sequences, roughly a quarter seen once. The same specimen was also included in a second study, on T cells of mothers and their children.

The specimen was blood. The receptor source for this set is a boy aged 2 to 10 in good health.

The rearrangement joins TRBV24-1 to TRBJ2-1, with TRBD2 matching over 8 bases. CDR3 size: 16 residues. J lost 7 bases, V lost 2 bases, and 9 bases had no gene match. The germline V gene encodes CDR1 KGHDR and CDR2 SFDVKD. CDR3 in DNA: TGTGCCACCAGTGATTGGATCTCAGCGGGAGCTAATGAGCAGTTCTTC. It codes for CATSDWISAGANEQFF.

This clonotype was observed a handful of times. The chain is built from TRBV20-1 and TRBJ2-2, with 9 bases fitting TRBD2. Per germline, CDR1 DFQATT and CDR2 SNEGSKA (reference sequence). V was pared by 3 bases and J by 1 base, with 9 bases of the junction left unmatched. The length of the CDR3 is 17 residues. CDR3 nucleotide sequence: TGCAGTGCTAGGGGGGGTAGCGGGAGAGGGAACACCGGGGAGCTGTTTTTT. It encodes CSARGGSGRGNTGELFF.

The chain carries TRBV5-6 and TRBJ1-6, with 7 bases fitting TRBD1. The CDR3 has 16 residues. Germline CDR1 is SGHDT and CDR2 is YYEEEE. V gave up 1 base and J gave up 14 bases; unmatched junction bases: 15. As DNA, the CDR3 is TGTGCCAGCAGCTTGCGGTGGACAGGCAGTTTTACGACCCTCCACTTT. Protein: CASSLRWTGSFTTLHF. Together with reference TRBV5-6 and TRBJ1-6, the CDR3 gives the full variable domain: DAGVTQSPTHLIKTRGQQVTLRCSPKSGHDTVSWYQQALGQGPQFIFQYYEEEERQRGNFPDRFSGHQFPNYSSELNVNALLLGDSALYLCASSLRWTGSFTTLHFGNGTRLTVT.

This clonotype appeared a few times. The CDR3: CASSQGKSYEQYF. In nucleotides, the CDR3 is TGTGCCAGCAGCCAAGGAAAAAGCTACGAGCAGTACTTC. The chain uses TRBV3-1 and TRBJ2-5; D call uncertain. The tail of the sequence fits TRBJ2-7 better, so the J call may be wrong. The CDR3 is 13 residues long. Germline V gene lookup returns CDR1 LGHDT and CDR2 YNNKEL (reference sequence).

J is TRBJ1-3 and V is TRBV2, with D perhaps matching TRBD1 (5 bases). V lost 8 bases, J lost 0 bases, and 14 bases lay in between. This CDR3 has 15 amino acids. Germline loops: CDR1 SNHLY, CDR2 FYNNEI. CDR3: CASGDPTDSGNTIYF. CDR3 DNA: TGTGCCAGCGGGGATCCGACAGACTCTGGAAACACCATATATTTT. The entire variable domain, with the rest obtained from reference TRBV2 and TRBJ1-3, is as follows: EPEVTQTPSHQVTQMGQEVILRCVPISNHLYFYWYRQILGQKVEFLVSFYNNEISEKSEIFDDQFSVERPDGSNFTLKIRSTKLEDSAMYFCASGDPTDSGNTIYFGEGSWLTVV.